The rows below give T cell receptor beta chains drawn from one sample of a study of cytomegalovirus exposure and HLA in healthy donors. Generated by immunoSEQ multiplex PCR, the TCRdb table keeps only in-frame clones and is missing some. The sample lists about 160,000 clones, around 75% occurring once. The sequenced sample consisted of PBMCs. The receptors originated from a man aged 18 to 29 in good health and CMV-seronegative. Both conserved end residues are part of each CDR3. D genes are given only for firm matches. Clone size is not always given. Where it is, it says once, few, many or a class for expanded clones.

j_call: TRBJ1-2
d_call: TRBD1
v_call: TRBV7-9
clone_size: .
cdr3_length: 16
cdr3_nt: TGTGCCAGCAGCTTAGCCGGGACAGTTAATTTCTATGGCTACACCTTC
cdr3_aa: CASSLAGTVNFYGYTF

j_call: TRBJ2-2
d_call: TRBD2
v_call: TRBV7-9
clone_size: .
cdr3_length: 14
cdr3_nt: TGTGCCAGCAGCTTCCGGGGGGGCACCGGGGAGCTGTTTTTT
cdr3_aa: CASSFRGGTGELFF

j_call: TRBJ2-7
d_call: TRBD2
v_call: TRBV9
clone_size: few
cdr3_length: 16
cdr3_nt: TGTGCCAGCAGCGTAGGGGCGGGAGGGCACTCCTACGAGCAGTACTTC
cdr3_aa: CASSVGAGGHSYEQYF

j_call: TRBJ2-7
d_call: .
v_call: TRBV6-5
clone_size: .
cdr3_length: 16
cdr3_nt: TGTGCCAGCAGTTACGGCACGACACCCAGCTCCTACGAGCAGTACTTC
cdr3_aa: CASSYGTTPSSYEQYF

j_call: TRBJ2-1
d_call: TRBD2
v_call: TRBV30
clone_size: .
cdr3_length: 15
cdr3_nt: TGTGCCTGGAGTAACAAGGGACTAGCGGACAATGAGCAGTTCTTC
cdr3_aa: CAWSNKGLADNEQFF

j_call: TRBJ2-5
d_call: .
v_call: TRBV21-1
clone_size: .
cdr3_length: 15
cdr3_nt: TGTGCCAGCAGCAAAGTCTGCTATATCGGAGAGACCCAGTACTTC
cdr3_aa: CASSKVCYIGETQYF

j_call: TRBJ1-5
d_call: .
v_call: TRBV5-5
clone_size: .
cdr3_length: 16
cdr3_nt: TGTGCCAGCAGCGGGGGGTTGGATTATAGCAATCAGCCCCAGCATTTT
cdr3_aa: CASSGGLDYSNQPQHF

j_call: TRBJ2-7
d_call: .
v_call: TRBV5-4
clone_size: few
cdr3_length: 12
cdr3_nt: TGTGCCAGCAGCCCGGACTCTAGGGAGCAGTACTTC
cdr3_aa: CASSPDSREQYF

j_call: TRBJ1-2
d_call: .
v_call: TRBV30
clone_size: .
cdr3_length: 11
cdr3_nt: TGTGCCTGGAATCAGGGTTATGGCTACACCTTC
cdr3_aa: CAWNQGYGYTF

j_call: TRBJ2-7
d_call: TRBD1
v_call: TRBV15
clone_size: .
cdr3_length: 15
cdr3_nt: TGTGCCACCAGCGAGGGGACCGACAGGGTGCGGGAGCAGTACTTC
cdr3_aa: CATSEGTDRVREQYF

j_call: TRBJ2-1
d_call: TRBD2
v_call: TRBV27
clone_size: .
cdr3_length: 12
cdr3_nt: TGTGCCAGCAGCGGGAGGAGGGGTGAGCAGTTCTTC
cdr3_aa: CASSGRRGEQFF

j_call: TRBJ1-1
d_call: .
v_call: TRBV25-1
clone_size: once
cdr3_length: 16
cdr3_nt: TGTGCCAGCAGTGGTCCCTCGACAGGCGATCACACTGAAGCTTTCTTT
cdr3_aa: CASSGPSTGDHTEAFF

j_call: TRBJ2-7
d_call: .
v_call: TRBV5-5
clone_size: .
cdr3_length: 14
cdr3_nt: TGTGCCAGCAGCGCAGGACAGCGCTCCTACGAGCAGTACTTC
cdr3_aa: CASSAGQRSYEQYF

j_call: TRBJ2-5
d_call: .
v_call: TRBV7-2
clone_size: .
cdr3_length: 13
cdr3_nt: TGTGCCAGCAGACCCCAGGGTCAAGAGACCCAGTACTTC
cdr3_aa: CASRPQGQETQYF

j_call: TRBJ1-1
d_call: TRBD1
v_call: TRBV5-5
clone_size: .
cdr3_length: 18
cdr3_nt: TGTGCCAGCAGCTGGACCGGGCAGGGGGCAACCTTGAACACTGAAGCTTTCTTT
cdr3_aa: CASSWTGQGATLNTEAFF

j_call: TRBJ2-2
d_call: TRBD2
v_call: TRBV4-1
clone_size: .
cdr3_length: 18
cdr3_nt: TGCGCCAGCAGCCAAGATCCGCTAGCGGGCGCGAACACCGGGGAGCTGTTTTTT
cdr3_aa: CASSQDPLAGANTGELFF

j_call: TRBJ2-3
d_call: TRBD2
v_call: TRBV27
clone_size: .
cdr3_length: 16
cdr3_nt: TGTGCCAGCAGCTTGACTAGCGGGAGTGGCGCAGATACGCAGTATTTT
cdr3_aa: CASSLTSGSGADTQYF

j_call: TRBJ1-3
d_call: .
v_call: TRBV4-3
clone_size: few
cdr3_length: 15
cdr3_nt: TGCGCCAGCAGCCAAGACCCGACAGGTAGAACGACCATATATTTT
cdr3_aa: CASSQDPTGRTTIYF

j_call: TRBJ2-1
d_call: .
v_call: TRBV6-6
clone_size: .
cdr3_length: 13
cdr3_nt: TGTGCCAGCAGTTACCGCGAGGGGGATGAGCAGTTCTTC
cdr3_aa: CASSYREGDEQFF

j_call: TRBJ1-1
d_call: .
v_call: TRBV2
clone_size: .
cdr3_length: 14
cdr3_nt: TGTGCCAGCAGTGGACCCTGGCAACGCTCGGAGGCTTTCTTT
cdr3_aa: CASSGPWQRSEAFF

j_call: TRBJ2-7
d_call: .
v_call: TRBV6-6
clone_size: .
cdr3_length: 13
cdr3_nt: TGTGCCACCCCTGGCCAGGCCCACTACGAGCAGTACTTC
cdr3_aa: CATPGQAHYEQYF

j_call: TRBJ1-1
d_call: .
v_call: TRBV28
clone_size: few
cdr3_length: 13
cdr3_nt: TGTGCCAGCAGTGTATCCCGGGACAATGAAGCTTTCTTT
cdr3_aa: CASSVSRDNEAFF

j_call: TRBJ2-5
d_call: TRBD2
v_call: TRBV19
clone_size: few
cdr3_length: 13
cdr3_nt: TGTGCCAGTGGACGGCGGGGGGCAGAGACCCAGTACTTC
cdr3_aa: CASGRRGAETQYF

j_call: TRBJ2-2
d_call: TRBD1
v_call: TRBV7-2
clone_size: .
cdr3_length: 14
cdr3_nt: TGTGCCAGCAGCCCTCGACAGGGCTCCGGGGAGCTGTTTTTT
cdr3_aa: CASSPRQGSGELFF

j_call: TRBJ2-1
d_call: TRBD1
v_call: TRBV28
clone_size: .
cdr3_length: 17
cdr3_nt: TGTGCCAGCACCCCTCCAACCGTAGGACAGGGTAGGGATGAGCAGTTCTTC
cdr3_aa: CASTPPTVGQGRDEQFF

j_call: TRBJ1-1
d_call: .
v_call: TRBV5-6
clone_size: .
cdr3_length: 12
cdr3_nt: TGTGCCAGCAGCTTGGCGGGGGGCTCAGCTTTCTTT
cdr3_aa: CASSLAGGSAFF

j_call: TRBJ2-2
d_call: .
v_call: TRBV7-6
clone_size: few
cdr3_length: 13
cdr3_nt: TGTGCCAGCAGCTTTACAGAAACCGGGGAGCTGTTTTTT
cdr3_aa: CASSFTETGELFF

j_call: TRBJ1-4
d_call: .
v_call: TRBV4-3
clone_size: .
cdr3_length: 17
cdr3_nt: TGCGCCAGCAGCCTATTTGCTCCAGGGGCGAGAAATGAAAAACTGTTTTTT
cdr3_aa: CASSLFAPGARNEKLFF

j_call: TRBJ2-5
d_call: .
v_call: TRBV19
clone_size: .
cdr3_length: 13
cdr3_nt: TGTGCCAGTAGTCCTCGAGCCCAAGAGACCCAGTACTTC
cdr3_aa: CASSPRAQETQYF

j_call: TRBJ2-6
d_call: .
v_call: TRBV9
clone_size: .
cdr3_length: 16
cdr3_nt: TGTGCCAGCAGCGTAGGACTAGGCTCAGGGGCCAACGTCCTGACTTTC
cdr3_aa: CASSVGLGSGANVLTF

j_call: TRBJ2-1
d_call: .
v_call: TRBV9
clone_size: .
cdr3_length: 14
cdr3_nt: TGTGCCAGCAGCGTAGCTTCGAGCGGCAATGAGCAGTTCTTC
cdr3_aa: CASSVASSGNEQFF

j_call: TRBJ2-3
d_call: TRBD2
v_call: TRBV10-2
clone_size: .
cdr3_length: 13
cdr3_nt: TGCGCCAGCAGTGAGTCAGCGGGGGGGACGCAGTATTTT
cdr3_aa: CASSESAGGTQYF

j_call: TRBJ2-1
d_call: TRBD2
v_call: TRBV27
clone_size: .
cdr3_length: 17
cdr3_nt: TGTGCCAGCAGTTTATTCACCGGGACTAGCGGGCGTAATGAGCAGTTCTTC
cdr3_aa: CASSLFTGTSGRNEQFF

j_call: TRBJ1-4
d_call: .
v_call: TRBV9
clone_size: .
cdr3_length: 15
cdr3_nt: TGTGCCAGCAGCGCTGAGCAGGGTTCTAATGAAAAACTGTTTTTT
cdr3_aa: CASSAEQGSNEKLFF

j_call: TRBJ1-2
d_call: .
v_call: TRBV6-6
clone_size: .
cdr3_length: 11
cdr3_nt: TGTGCCAGCAGTCCGGGGAATGGCTACACCTTC
cdr3_aa: CASSPGNGYTF

j_call: TRBJ1-3
d_call: TRBD1
v_call: TRBV6-5
clone_size: .
cdr3_length: 16
cdr3_nt: TGTGCCAGCAGTTACTCGGGACAGGGCTCTGGAAACACCATATATTTT
cdr3_aa: CASSYSGQGSGNTIYF

j_call: TRBJ2-3
d_call: TRBD2
v_call: TRBV5-1
clone_size: .
cdr3_length: 16
cdr3_nt: TGCGCCAGCAGCTTGGAACTAGCGGGGGTCACAGATACGCAGTATTTT
cdr3_aa: CASSLELAGVTDTQYF

j_call: TRBJ1-5
d_call: TRBD1
v_call: TRBV28
clone_size: .
cdr3_length: 15
cdr3_nt: TGTGCCAGCGGGAAGCAACAGGGGTCGGGCCAGCCCCAGCATTTT
cdr3_aa: CASGKQQGSGQPQHF

j_call: TRBJ1-4
d_call: .
v_call: TRBV30
clone_size: .
cdr3_length: 16
cdr3_nt: TGTGCCTGGTTGGGACATGGAGGATCAACTAATGAAAAACTGTTTTTT
cdr3_aa: CAWLGHGGSTNEKLFF

j_call: TRBJ2-1
d_call: TRBD2
v_call: TRBV6-6
clone_size: few
cdr3_length: 14
cdr3_nt: TGTGCCAGCAGTGTAGCGGGAGGCGACAATGAGCAGTTCTTC
cdr3_aa: CASSVAGGDNEQFF

j_call: TRBJ2-3
d_call: TRBD2
v_call: TRBV7-9
clone_size: .
cdr3_length: 19
cdr3_nt: TGTGCCAGCAGAATTCCGGGACAGGAGCGGGGGGGACTCACAGATACGCAGTATTTT
cdr3_aa: CASRIPGQERGGLTDTQYF

j_call: TRBJ2-5
d_call: .
v_call: TRBV28
clone_size: .
cdr3_length: 17
cdr3_nt: TGTGCCAGCAGTCCGCTTCGACCCGGACTACTTGAAGAGACCCAGTACTTC
cdr3_aa: CASSPLRPGLLEETQYF

j_call: TRBJ2-4
d_call: TRBD2
v_call: TRBV27
clone_size: .
cdr3_length: 14
cdr3_nt: TGTGCCAGCAGTTTATTTAGCGGGAGAAACATTCAGTACTTC
cdr3_aa: CASSLFSGRNIQYF

j_call: TRBJ1-2
d_call: .
v_call: TRBV6-6
clone_size: once
cdr3_length: 13
cdr3_nt: TGTGCCAGCAGTCAACAGGGTCGCTATGGCTACACCTTC
cdr3_aa: CASSQQGRYGYTF